This entry describes one T cell receptor beta chain. Its target antigen remains unknown. Nothing much larger sits one base from this clone, and base qualities are not available. Genomic DNA was extracted from sorted cells for sequencing of the TCRbeta CDR3 region. The immunoSEQ Assay was used for sequencing of TCRbeta CDR3 regions. TCRdb provides this immuneACCESS table in a form limited to in-frame rearrangements. Some clones are lacking; in checked studies, under half of them reflect an unresolved V gene, and why the rest are absent is not known. This sample has more than 60,000 clones in its table, and about 88% of those were observed once. 3% to 4% of the sample goes to the ten largest clones. From cysteine to phenylalanine, the CDR3 is 13 amino acids long. Of all the DNA, just the CDR3 is kept, 39 bases in frame from base 1. Sequences MDHEN (CDR1) and SYDVKM (CDR2) are obtained from the germline V gene. Between the V and J ends, shortened by 4 bases and 4 bases respectively, the junction contains 11 bases.

These data originate in a study of OX40 agonist ivuxolimab in advanced cancers. A note on the overall study: The costimulatory receptor OX40 (CD134) was targeted by ivuxolimab, a fully human IgG2 agonistic monoclonal antibody. Intravenous ivuxolimab was administered to patients every 2 weeks at six dose levels: 0.01, 0.1, 0.3, 1.5, 3 and 10 mg/kg. Of the roughly 52 patients in dose escalation, some 20 had hepatocellular carcinoma, roughly 15 had melanoma, 9 had renal cell carcinoma and 9 had head and neck cancer. In the dose-escalation cohort, 65% to 85% of patients were male, and the mean age was roughly 60 years with a range of roughly 20 to 79. Prior anti-PD-1, anti-PD-L1 or anti-CTLA-4 therapy was permitted, and checkpoint inhibitors had been received by less than 45% of dose-escalation patients. Partial responses occurred in three dose-escalation patients, of whom one had hepatocellular carcinoma and two had cutaneous melanoma. Peripheral TCRbeta sequencing was intended to test whether TCR sequence diversity was altered and clonal T-cell expansion was caused by ivuxolimab. The paper describes the monotherapy dose-escalation part (N of about 54 patients) of the phase I trial of ivuxolimab.

Paper-wide results and their limitations: The antigen specificity of the clonally expanded peripheral T cells was not determined. After ivuxolimab, more expanded clones were found on average in CD8+ T cells than in CD4+ T cells. Clonal expansion of both CD4+ and CD8+ blood T cells was observed from baseline to week 6 at doses 0.1 to 3.0 mg/kg. Low levels of normalized T-cell clonal expansion were also seen in some patients who did not respond. In the 0.1-3.0 mg/kg groups, partial responders were among the patients with the lowest normalized peripheral clonal expansion, particularly in CD8+ T cells.

Patients with a history of autoimmune disease or receiving systemic immunosuppression were excluded from the trial. Peripheral blood for TCR sequencing was collected from all dose cohorts at baseline, on cycle 4 day 1, and on cycle 7 day 1. Samples were obtained from an open-label, multicenter, first-in-human phase I dose-escalation trial of ivuxolimab. Adults with locally advanced or metastatic melanoma, renal cell, hepatocellular, or head and neck squamous cell carcinoma were enrolled in the trial. Before TCR sequencing, CD4+ and CD8+ T cells were separately sorted from peripheral blood. The sample consisted of CD4+ or CD8+ T cells sorted from blood, taken in a trial of the OX40 agonist ivuxolimab. The chain is encoded by TRBV28 joined to TRBJ2-7; TRBD1 is perhaps the D gene, given 6 matching bases. This clonotype originated in an adult with an advanced solid tumor such as melanoma, head and neck, liver or kidney cancer. CDR3 sequence: CASSSRGRYEQYF. The nucleotides are TGTGCCAGCAGTTCCAGGGGAAGATACGAGCAGTACTTC.